This T cell receptor (beta chain) was retrieved from a study of T cell responses to AZD1222 COVID-19 vaccine. Some clones are missing from TCRdb's copy, which holds only in-frame ones; the method was immunoSEQ multiplex PCR. The profile shows 150,000 to 200,000 clones, around 90% of them singletons. There are 16 residues in the CDR3. The germline V gene has CDR1 KGHSH and CDR2 LQKENI. V lost 2 bases and J lost 4, with 17 bases in between. The sequence was collected from an adult who received the AZD1222 COVID-19 vaccine. V gene TRBV18 combines with J gene TRBJ1-1, with D possibly being TRBD1 (5 bases). The sample here was peripheral blood, taken 28 days after the second AZD1222 dose. This CDR3 is CASSPWEGLRITEAFF. CDR3 in DNA: TGTGCCAGCTCACCATGGGAGGGGCTGAGGATCACTGAAGCTTTCTTT.